A selection of T cell receptor beta chains follows, all from one sample in a study of blood T cell repertoires in COVID-19. Measured with immunoSEQ multiplex PCR; TCRdb has only the in-frame clones, and not every one. The sample includes 90,000 to 120,000 clones, less than 85% of them seen just once. The sequencing input was peripheral blood. Receptors were obtained from a man between 65 and 85 years old with active or convalescent COVID-19. Each CDR3 is given with its conserved first and last residue. Fields, in order: J gene, D gene, V gene, clone size, CDR3 protein, CDR3 DNA. D genes are given only for firm matches. Clone size is shown for a subset of rows, as once, few, many or a class of expanded clone.

TRBJ1-6	TRBD1	TRBV19	NA	CASSSGTGSSYNSPLHF	TGTGCCAGTAGTTCCGGGACAGGGAGCTCCTATAATTCACCCCTCCACTTT
TRBJ2-7	TRBD1	TRBV9	NA	CASSVGDRYYEQYF	TGTGCCAGCAGCGTAGGGGACAGGTACTACGAGCAGTACTTC
TRBJ2-3	TRBD2	TRBV10-1	NA	CASSMGGRARDTQYF	TGCGCCAGCAGCATGGGCGGGAGGGCCCGAGATACGCAGTATTTT
TRBJ1-1	NA	TRBV7-9	few	CASSLAGREDTEAFF	TGTGCCAGCAGCTTAGCGGGGCGGGAGGACACTGAAGCTTTCTTT
TRBJ1-3	NA	TRBV7-9	once	CASSLGPPISGNTIYF	TGTGCCAGCAGCTTAGGGCCGCCGATCTCTGGAAACACCATATATTTT
TRBJ1-3	NA	TRBV19	NA	CASSMRVSSSGNTIYF	TGTGCCAGTAGTATGAGGGTCTCCAGCTCTGGAAACACCATATATTTT
TRBJ1-1	NA	TRBV30	NA	CAWSEGGTEAFF	TGTGCCTGGAGTGAGGGAGGCACTGAAGCTTTCTTT
TRBJ1-3	NA	TRBV18	NA	CASSPRSLEGNTIYF	TGTGCCAGCTCACCACGGAGTCTCGAGGGAAACACCATATATTTT
TRBJ2-4	TRBD1	TRBV3-1/TRBV3-2	NA	CASSRAGQGKYIQYF	TGTGCCAGCAGCCGGGCCGGACAGGGGAAGTACATTCAGTACTTC
TRBJ1-2	TRBD1	TRBV7-6	NA	CASSPRPQGAFYGYTF	TGTGCCAGCAGCCCCCGGCCACAGGGGGCGTTTTATGGCTACACCTTC
TRBJ1-2	TRBD1	TRBV27	NA	CASSPRQGPQVSGYTF	TGTGCCAGCAGTCCCCGACAGGGGCCCCAAGTATCTGGCTACACCTTC
TRBJ2-7	NA	TRBV6-5	NA	CASSYAGVPYEQYF	TGTGCCAGCAGTTACGCAGGTGTTCCCTACGAGCAGTACTTC
TRBJ1-2	TRBD1	TRBV5-1	NA	CASSLGQGDYGYTF	TGCGCCAGCAGCCTCGGACAGGGGGACTATGGCTACACCTTC
TRBJ1-5	NA	TRBV25-1	NA	CASSRQGNQPQHF	TGTGCCAGCAGTCGACAGGGCAATCAGCCCCAGCATTTT
TRBJ1-3	NA	TRBV19	NA	CASSLGSHLSSGNTIYF	TGTGCCAGTAGTTTGGGCTCCCACCTTAGCTCTGGAAACACCATATATTTT
TRBJ2-2	TRBD2	TRBV5-1	NA	CASSSPSGRGTGELFF	TGCGCCAGCAGCTCACCTAGCGGGAGAGGAACCGGGGAGCTGTTTTTT
TRBJ2-1	TRBD2	TRBV3-1/TRBV3-2	NA	CASSRRGLAVDEQFF	TGTGCCAGCAGCCGACGGGGACTAGCGGTCGATGAGCAGTTCTTC
TRBJ1-1	NA	TRBV29-1	NA	CSVESAREAFF	TGCAGCGTTGAAAGTGCCAGGGAAGCTTTCTTT
TRBJ1-5	NA	TRBV6-6	NA	CASDGGRGNQPQHF	TGTGCCAGCGACGGCGGGAGGGGTAATCAGCCCCAGCATTTT
TRBJ2-7	NA	TRBV5-4	few	CASSLAGTSYEQYF	TGTGCCAGCAGCTTGGCCGGGACTTCCTACGAGCAGTACTTC
TRBJ1-2	NA	TRBV5-1	NA	CASTIEASRGYTF	TGCGCCAGCACTATCGAGGCGTCGAGGGGCTACACCTTC
TRBJ1-4	TRBD1	TRBV5-6	once	CASSWTGSGATNEKLFF	TGTGCCAGCAGCTGGACAGGGTCGGGCGCAACTAATGAAAAACTGTTTTTT
TRBJ1-1	NA	TRBV30	NA	CAWSRPPGTEAFF	TGTGCCTGGAGCCGCCCTCCAGGCACTGAAGCTTTCTTT
TRBJ1-5	NA	TRBV28	NA	CASSLLKSNQPQHF	TGTGCCAGCAGTTTATTAAAAAGCAATCAGCCCCAGCATTTT
TRBJ2-2	TRBD2	TRBV5-8	NA	CASSLASGMTGELFF	TGTGCCAGCAGCTTAGCTAGCGGGATGACCGGGGAGCTGTTTTTT
TRBJ1-2	TRBD1	TRBV27	NA	CASKTGGGGYTF	TGTGCCAGCAAGACAGGGGGTGGCGGCTACACCTTC
TRBJ1-1	TRBD1	TRBV5-1	NA	CASSLQGVTEAFF	TGCGCCAGCAGCTTACAGGGGGTCACTGAAGCTTTCTTT
TRBJ2-1	NA	TRBV5-5	NA	CASSLRLASEQFF	TGTGCCAGCAGCTTGAGGCTAGCTAGTGAGCAGTTCTTC
TRBJ1-6	NA	TRBV13	NA	CASSTRTYNSPLHF	TGTGCCAGCAGCACCCGGACTTATAATTCACCCCTCCACTTT
TRBJ1-5	TRBD1	TRBV28	many	CASSFFRQGTQPQHF	TGTGCCAGCAGTTTTTTCAGACAGGGCACTCAGCCCCAGCATTTT
TRBJ1-5	NA	TRBV9	NA	CASSVAGLSNQPQHF	TGTGCCAGCAGCGTAGCCGGTCTTAGCAATCAGCCCCAGCATTTT
TRBJ2-1	TRBD2	TRBV18	many	CASSPSGVSYNEQFF	TGTGCCAGCTCACCTAGCGGGGTATCCTACAATGAGCAGTTCTTC
TRBJ1-3	NA	TRBV6-5	NA	CASSYQADFSGNTIYF	TGTGCCAGCAGTTACCAAGCAGACTTCTCTGGAAACACCATATATTTT